Following are 7 T cell receptor beta chains from one sample sequenced in a study of T cells after yellow fever vaccination. TCRdb recomputed calls from the 5' RACE reads with MiXCR, one row per CDR3 protein. Altogether 300,000 or so distinct CDR3 sequences are present, 4% being singletons, with the ten largest covering approximately 24%. Material: PBMCs, obtained 5 days after the yellow fever booster vaccination. The receptors stem from a man younger than 35 who received the YFV17D yellow fever vaccine.

The rearrangement joins TRBV6-5 to TRBJ1-6, with D perhaps TRBD1 (5 bases). Germline V gene data show CDR1 as MNHEY and CDR2 as SVGAGI. Trimming cost V 4 bases and J 7 bases, with 17 bases left between them. The CDR3 is 16 amino acids. The CDR3 spells CASSLRTGWANSPLHF. DNA for the CDR3: TGTGCCAGCAGTTTGCGCACAGGTTGGGCGAATTCACCCCTCCACTTT.

The rearrangement uses TRBV7-9 and TRBJ2-7; 8 bases match TRBD1. V shed 11 bases and J 4 bases; nucleotides not matched to a gene: 4. Germline CDR1 reads SEHNR; CDR2 reads FQNEAQ (reference sequence). This CDR3 has 11 amino acids. The CDR3 protein is CAAGGKYEQYF. The DNA of the CDR3 is TGTGCCGCAGGGGGCAAGTACGAGCAGTACTTC.

This clonotype showed up many times. The rearrangement links TRBV6-2 or TRBV6-3 to TRBJ1-2; tentative D call: TRBD1 (6 bases). The CDR3 loop spans 14 amino acids. Germline CDR1 is MNHEY and CDR2 is SVGEGT. Trimming removed 6 bases from V and 3 bases from J, with 14 bases in between. The CDR3 nucleotides read TGTGCCAGCAGCCAGACGAGGGGGGACTATGGCTACACCTTC. It translates to CASSQTRGDYGYTF.

The rearrangement joins TRBV19 to TRBJ1-5; 9 bases are shared with TRBD1. Germline V gives CDR1 LNHDA, CDR2 SQIVND (reference sequence). The CDR3 contains 13 residues. Trimming took 9 bases from V and 3 from J; bases not matched to a gene: 3. The CDR3 sequence: CARRQGVNQPQHF. Written as DNA, the CDR3 is TGTGCCAGAAGACAGGGGGTCAATCAGCCCCAGCATTTT. The entire variable domain, with the rest obtained from reference TRBV19 and TRBJ1-5, is as follows: DGGITQSPKYLFRKEGQNVTLSCEQNLNHDAMYWYRQDPGQGLRLIYYSQIVNDFQKGDIAEGYSVSREKKESFPLTVTSAQKNPTAFYLCARRQGVNQPQHFGDGTRLSIL.

This clonotype was seen a handful of times. The chain has TRBV9 and TRBJ1-2; TRBD1 is a possible D gene (6 bases). The CDR3 loop spans 16 amino acids. Germline V gene lookup returns CDR1 SGDLS and CDR2 YYNGEE. Trimming removed 5 bases from V and 1 base from J, with 18 bases in between. CDR3 region: CASRSQGTPYNYGYTF. The CDR3 DNA reads as TGTGCCAGCAGATCCCAGGGGACACCTTATAACTATGGCTACACCTTC.

This sequence joins TRBV5-1 and TRBJ2-5; a weak D match, TRBD2 (5 bases). V was trimmed by 3 bases and J by 6 bases, leaving 12 bases between them. This CDR3 has 13 amino acids. From germline, CDR1 is SGHRS and CDR2 YFSETQ. The CDR3 bases are TGCGCCAGCAGCTCCCGGACTTCCCAGACCCAGTACTTC. Translating it yields CASSSRTSQTQYF.

A few counts support this clonotype. This sequence joins TRBV14 and TRBJ1-5; no reliable D call. Trimming left V 4 bases short and J 6 bases short, with 10 bases between. Germline lookup yields CDR1 SGHDN and CDR2 FVKESK. The CDR3 sequence is 13 residues long. The CDR3 loop is CASSPGWGQPQHF. In DNA form, the CDR3 reads TGTGCCAGCAGCCCTGGTTGGGGTCAGCCCCAGCATTTT. The full variable domain, completed using reference TRBV14 and TRBJ1-5, is EAGVTQFPSHSVIEKGQTVTLRCDPISGHDNLYWYRRVMGKEIKFLLHFVKESKQDESGMPNNRFLAERTGGTYSTLKVQPAELEDSGVYFCASSPGWGQPQHFGDGTRLSIL.